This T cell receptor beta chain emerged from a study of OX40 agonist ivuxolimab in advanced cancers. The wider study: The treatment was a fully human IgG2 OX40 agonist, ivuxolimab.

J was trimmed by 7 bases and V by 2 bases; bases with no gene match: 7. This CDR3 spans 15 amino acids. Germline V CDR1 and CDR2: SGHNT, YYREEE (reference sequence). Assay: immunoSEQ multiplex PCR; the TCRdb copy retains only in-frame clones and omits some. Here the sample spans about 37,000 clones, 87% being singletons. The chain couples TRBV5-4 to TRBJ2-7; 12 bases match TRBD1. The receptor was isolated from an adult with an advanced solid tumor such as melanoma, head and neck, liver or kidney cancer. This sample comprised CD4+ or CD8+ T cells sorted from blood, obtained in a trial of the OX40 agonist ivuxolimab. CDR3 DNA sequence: TGTGCCAGCAGCTTAGGGGACAGGGGGCGTAAAGAGCAGTACTTC. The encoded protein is CASSLGDRGRKEQYF.